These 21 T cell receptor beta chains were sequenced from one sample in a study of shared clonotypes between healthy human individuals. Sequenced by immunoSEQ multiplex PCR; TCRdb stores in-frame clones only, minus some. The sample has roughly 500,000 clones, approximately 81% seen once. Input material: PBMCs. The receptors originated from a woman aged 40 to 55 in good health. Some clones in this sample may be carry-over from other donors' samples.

As DNA, the CDR3 is TGCAGCGTTGAAGATCCCGGTAGGAACCGCTACAATGAGCAGTTCTTC. It is translated as CSVEDPGRNRYNEQFF. The V call is TRBV29-1, the J call TRBJ2-1; D remains unclear. The CDR3 spans 16 residues. V was clipped by 0 bases and J by 3 bases, with 15 bases between them. Germline CDR1 reads SQVTM; CDR2 reads ANQGSEA.

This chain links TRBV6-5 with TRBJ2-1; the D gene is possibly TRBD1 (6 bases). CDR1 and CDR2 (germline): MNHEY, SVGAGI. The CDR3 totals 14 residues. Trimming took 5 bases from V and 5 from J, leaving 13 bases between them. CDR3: CASSPWTADNEQFF. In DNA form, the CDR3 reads TGTGCCAGCAGTCCGTGGACAGCCGACAATGAGCAGTTCTTC.

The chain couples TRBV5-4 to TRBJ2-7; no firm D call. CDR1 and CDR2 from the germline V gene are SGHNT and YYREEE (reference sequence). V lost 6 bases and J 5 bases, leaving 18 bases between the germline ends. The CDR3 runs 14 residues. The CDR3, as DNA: TGTGCCAGCACCCTTGGTGGCTTTCGCGACGAGCAGTACTTC. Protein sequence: CASTLGGFRDEQYF.

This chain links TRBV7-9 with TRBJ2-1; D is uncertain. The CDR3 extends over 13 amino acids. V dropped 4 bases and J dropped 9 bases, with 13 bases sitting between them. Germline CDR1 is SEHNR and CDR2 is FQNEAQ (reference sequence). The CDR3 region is CASSSRSDSEQFF. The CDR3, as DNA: TGTGCCAGCAGCTCTAGGTCGGATAGTGAGCAGTTCTTC.

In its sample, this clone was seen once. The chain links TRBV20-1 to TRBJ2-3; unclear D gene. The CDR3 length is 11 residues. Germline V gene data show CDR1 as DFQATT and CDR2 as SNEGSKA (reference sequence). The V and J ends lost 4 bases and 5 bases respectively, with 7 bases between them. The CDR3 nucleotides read TGCAGTGCTAAGTGGGGAGATACGCAGTATTTT. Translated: CSAKWGDTQYF.

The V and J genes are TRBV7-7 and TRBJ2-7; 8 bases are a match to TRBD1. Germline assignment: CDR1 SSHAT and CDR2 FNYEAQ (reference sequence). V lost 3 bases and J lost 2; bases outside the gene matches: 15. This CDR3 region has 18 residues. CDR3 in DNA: TGTGCCAGCAGCTTTTTCCCACCCCCCCGACAGGGGACCTACGAGCAGTACTTC. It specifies CASSFFPPPRQGTYEQYF.

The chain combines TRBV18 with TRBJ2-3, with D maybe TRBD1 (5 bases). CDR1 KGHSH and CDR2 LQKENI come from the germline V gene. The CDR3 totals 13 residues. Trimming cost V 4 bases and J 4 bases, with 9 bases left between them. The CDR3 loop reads CASSRTRADTQYF. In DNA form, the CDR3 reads TGTGCCAGCTCACGGACAAGGGCAGATACGCAGTATTTT.

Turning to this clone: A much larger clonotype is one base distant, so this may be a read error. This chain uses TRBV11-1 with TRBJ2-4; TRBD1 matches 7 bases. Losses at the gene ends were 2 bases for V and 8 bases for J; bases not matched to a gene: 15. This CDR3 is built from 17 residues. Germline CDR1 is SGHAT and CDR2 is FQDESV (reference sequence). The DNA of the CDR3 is TGTGCCAGCAGCTTACCTTCCAGGGGCCAGGGGGTGGACATTCAGTACTTC. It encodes CASSLPSRGQGVDIQYF. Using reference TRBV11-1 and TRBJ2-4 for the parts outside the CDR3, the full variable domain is EAEVAQSPRYKITEKSQAVAFWCDPISGHATLYWYRQILGQGPELLVQFQDESVVDDSQLPKDRFSAERLKGVDSTLKIQPAELGDSAMYLCASSLPSRGQGVDIQYFGAGTRLSVL.

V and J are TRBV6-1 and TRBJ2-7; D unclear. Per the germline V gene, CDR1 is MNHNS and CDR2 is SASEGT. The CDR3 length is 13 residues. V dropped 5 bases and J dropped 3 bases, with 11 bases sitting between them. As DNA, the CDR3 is TGTGCCAGCAGTATTACGAGAGGCTACGAGCAGTACTTC. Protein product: CASSITRGYEQYF.

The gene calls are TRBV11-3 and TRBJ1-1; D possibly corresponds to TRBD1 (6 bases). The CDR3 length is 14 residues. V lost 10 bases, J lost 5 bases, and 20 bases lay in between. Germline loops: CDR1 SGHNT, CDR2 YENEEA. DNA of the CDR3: TGTGCCACCCCGCCCAGGGGATGCGGGACTGAAGCTTTCTTT. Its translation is CATPPRGCGTEAFF.

The CDR3 protein is CASSMGDRVYGYTF. In DNA form, the CDR3 reads TGTGCCAGTAGTATGGGGGACAGGGTGTATGGCTACACCTTC. The chain has TRBV19 and TRBJ1-2, with TRBD1 matching 9 bases. The CDR3 length is 14 residues. Germline CDR1 LNHDA, CDR2 SQIVND (reference sequence). The V segment lost 3 bases and the J segment 5 bases; nucleotides outside the gene matches: 4.

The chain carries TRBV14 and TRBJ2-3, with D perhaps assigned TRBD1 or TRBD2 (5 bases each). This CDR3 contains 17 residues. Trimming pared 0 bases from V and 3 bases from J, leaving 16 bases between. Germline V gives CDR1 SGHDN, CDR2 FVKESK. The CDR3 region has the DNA TGTGCCAGCAGCCAAGATCGAGGGGAGTGGGGAACAGATACGCAGTATTTT. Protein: CASSQDRGEWGTDTQYF.

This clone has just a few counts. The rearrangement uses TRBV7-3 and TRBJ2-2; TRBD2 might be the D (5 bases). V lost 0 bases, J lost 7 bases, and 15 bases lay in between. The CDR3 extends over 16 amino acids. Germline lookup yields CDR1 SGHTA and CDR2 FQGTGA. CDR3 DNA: TGTGCCAGCAGCTTAACGGCGCCGCATGGAGGCGGGGAGCTGTTTTTT. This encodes CASSLTAPHGGGELFF.

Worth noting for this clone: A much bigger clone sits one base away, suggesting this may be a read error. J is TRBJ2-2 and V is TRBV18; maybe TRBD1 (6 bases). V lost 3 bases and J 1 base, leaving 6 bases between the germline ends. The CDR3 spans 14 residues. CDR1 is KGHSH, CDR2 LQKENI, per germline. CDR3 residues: CASSPTGNTGELFF. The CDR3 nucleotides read TGTGCCAGCTCACCGACAGGGAACACCGGGGAGCTGTTTTTT.

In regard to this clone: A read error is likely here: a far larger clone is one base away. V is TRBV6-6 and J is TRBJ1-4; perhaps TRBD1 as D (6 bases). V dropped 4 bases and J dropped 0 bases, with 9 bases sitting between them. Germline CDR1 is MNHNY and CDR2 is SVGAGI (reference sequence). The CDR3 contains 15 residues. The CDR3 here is CASSSDSTTNEKLFF. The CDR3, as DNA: TGTGCCAGCAGTTCGGACAGTACAACTAATGAAAAACTGTTTTTT.

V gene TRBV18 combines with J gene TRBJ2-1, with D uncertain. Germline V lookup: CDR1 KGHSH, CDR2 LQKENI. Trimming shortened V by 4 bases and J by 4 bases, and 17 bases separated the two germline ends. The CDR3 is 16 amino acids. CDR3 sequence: CASSLQTTQIYNEQFF. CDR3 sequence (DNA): TGTGCCAGCTCACTCCAGACAACGCAAATTTACAATGAGCAGTTCTTC.

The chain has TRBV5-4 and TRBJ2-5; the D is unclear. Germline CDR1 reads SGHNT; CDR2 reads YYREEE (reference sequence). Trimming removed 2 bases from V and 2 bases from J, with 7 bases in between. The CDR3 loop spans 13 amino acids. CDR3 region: CASSFRGQETQYF. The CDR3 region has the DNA TGTGCCAGCAGCTTTCGTGGACAAGAGACCCAGTACTTC.

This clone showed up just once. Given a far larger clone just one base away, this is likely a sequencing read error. For the CDR3, the DNA is TGCGCCAGCAGCCAAGATCCCCCGGGAAGCAATAAGCCCCAGCATTTT. As protein: CASSQDPPGSNKPQHF. The gene calls are TRBV4-1 and TRBJ1-5; D ambiguous. This CDR3 has 16 residues. Per the germline V gene, CDR1 is MGHRA and CDR2 is YSYEKL.

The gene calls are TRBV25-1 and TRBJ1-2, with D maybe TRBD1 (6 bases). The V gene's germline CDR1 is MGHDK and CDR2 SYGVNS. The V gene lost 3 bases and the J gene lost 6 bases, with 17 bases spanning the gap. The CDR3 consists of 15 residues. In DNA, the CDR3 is TGTGCCAGCAGTGAGTCAGGACAGCCCAGCGATGGCTACACCTTC. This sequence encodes CASSESGQPSDGYTF.

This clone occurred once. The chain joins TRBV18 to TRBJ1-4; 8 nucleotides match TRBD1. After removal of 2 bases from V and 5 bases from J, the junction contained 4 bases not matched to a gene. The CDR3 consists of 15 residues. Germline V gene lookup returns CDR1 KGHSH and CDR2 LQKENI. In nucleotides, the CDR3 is TGTGCCAGCTCACCAGTGTGGACAGGGAATGAAAAACTGTTTTTT. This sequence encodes CASSPVWTGNEKLFF. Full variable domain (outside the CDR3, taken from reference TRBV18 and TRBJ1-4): NAGVMQNPRHLVRRRGQEARLRCSPMKGHSHVYWYRQLPEEGLKFMVYLQKENIIDESGMPKERFSAEFPKEGPSILRIQQVVRGDSAAYFCASSPVWTGNEKLFFGSGTQLSVL.

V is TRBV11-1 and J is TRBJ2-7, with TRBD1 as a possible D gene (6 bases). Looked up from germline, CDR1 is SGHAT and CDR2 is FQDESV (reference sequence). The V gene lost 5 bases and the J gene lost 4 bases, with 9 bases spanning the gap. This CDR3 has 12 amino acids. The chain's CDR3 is CASSPTGYEQYF. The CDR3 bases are TGTGCCAGCAGCCCCACAGGGTACGAGCAGTACTTC.